These 5 T cell receptor beta chains originate from one sample sequenced in a study of early T cells in non-severe SARS-CoV-2 infection. TCRdb itself ran the 5' RACE reads through MiXCR, one entry per CDR3 protein. The profile shows around 40,000 distinct CDR3 sequences, about 6% of them singletons. The sample taken for sequencing was whole blood. Receptors originate from an adult who was a healthcare worker with PCR-confirmed SARS-CoV-2 infection or an uninfected control (not recorded which).

The chain combines TRBV29-1 with TRBJ1-5; possible D gene TRBD1, 5 bases. V dropped 4 bases and J dropped 1 base, with 5 bases sitting between them. CDR1 and CDR2 from the germline V gene are SQVTM and ANQGSEA. The CDR3 consists of 12 residues. The CDR3 DNA follows: TGCAGCGTTGCAGGGAGCAATCAGCCCCAGCATTTT. Translation gives CSVAGSNQPQHF.

Of note for this clonotype: A clone one base away is much larger, so this may be a read error. The chain carries TRBV12-3 or TRBV12-4 and TRBJ2-2; D is possibly TRBD2 (5 bases). The CDR3 consists of 14 residues. With 11 bases removed from V and 0 bases from J, the gap between germline ends came to 13 bases. The CDR3 reads CAGPAAANTGELFF. In DNA form, the CDR3 reads TGTGCCGGCCCAGCGGCGGCGAACACCGGGGAGCTGTTTTTT.

This rearrangement joins TRBV28 to TRBJ2-6; TRBD1 matches 7 bases. The CDR3 spans 18 residues. Germline CDR1 MDHEN, CDR2 SYDVKM. With 4 bases clipped from V and 4 bases from J, the junction kept 13 bases outside the gene matches. CDR3 protein: CASSSLGGSPLGANVLTF. For the CDR3, the DNA is TGTGCCAGCAGTTCATTAGGGGGCTCTCCCCTCGGGGCCAACGTCCTGACTTTC.

This clonotype showed up many times. The chain combines TRBV7-6 with TRBJ2-1; 7 positions agree with TRBD2. CDR1 and CDR2 (germline): SGHVS, FNYEAQ. V trimming: 4 bases; J trimming: 6 bases; junction bases outside the gene matches: 6. The CDR3 totals 14 residues. In nucleotides, the CDR3 is TGTGCCAGCAGCTCCCGCGGGACTACCAATGAGCAGTTCTTC. Its translation: CASSSRGTTNEQFF.

This clonotype showed up many times. The genes are TRBV20-1 and TRBJ1-4, with D possibly TRBD1 on 6 matching bases. Per the germline V gene, CDR1 is DFQATT and CDR2 is SNEGSKA (reference sequence). V lost 6 bases and J 7 bases, leaving 18 bases between the germline ends. CDR3 length equals 14 residues. The CDR3 DNA follows: TGCAGTGCGACGAGGACAGACTCCTCTGAAAAACTGTTTTTT. It codes for CSATRTDSSEKLFF.